The 31 T cell receptor beta chains below all came from one sample that was sequenced in a study of T cells in Graves' hyperthyroidism and ophthalmopathy. The TCR beta CDR3 regions underwent amplification using RNA transcripts as the source. The TCR CDR3 was amplified in a first-round RT-PCR using the HTBI primer set. TCRdb re-called the multiplex PCR reads with MiXCR, one entry per CDR3 protein. The data hold about 350,000 distinct CDR3 sequences, with about a sixth observed a single time. Sequences were obtained from blood. Source of these receptors: a woman in her thirties with Graves' hyperthyroidism that later progressed to Graves' ophthalmopathy.

The chain uses TRBV19 and TRBJ1-1; no definite D call. CDR1 is LNHDA and CDR2 is SQIVND in the germline V gene (reference sequence). The V end lost 9 bases, the J end lost 1 base, and 24 bases lay between the germline ends. The CDR3 consists of 17 residues. The chain's CDR3 is CASHNSGVGFKNTEAFF. As DNA, the CDR3 is TGTGCCAGCCATAACTCTGGGGTCGGGTTTAAGAACACTGAAGCTTTCTTT.

This clonotype was seen many times. The chain couples TRBV12-3 or TRBV12-4 to TRBJ2-7; 9 positions agree with TRBD1. Germline trimming cut 3 bases from V and 1 base from J; bases unmatched to any gene: 13. CDR3 length equals 18 residues. The CDR3 DNA is TGTGCCAGCAGTTTCGATACCTCCGGGACAGGGCCTTCCTACGAGCAGTACTTC. This translates into CASSFDTSGTGPSYEQYF.

This clonotype was counted ten times or more. This sequence joins TRBV27 and TRBJ2-7; TRBD1 matches at 7 bases. The V gene end was trimmed by 3 bases and the J gene end by 5 bases; junction bases not matched to a gene: 10. CDR1 is MNHEY, CDR2 SMNVEV, per germline (reference sequence). This CDR3 is built from 15 residues. The CDR3 bases are TGTGCCAGCAGTTTGTCGGGTCAGGGGGTCCACGAGCAGTACTTC. This translates into CASSLSGQGVHEQYF.

This clonotype was counted a few times. This chain joins TRBV9 and TRBJ1-1; TRBD1 is a possible D gene (6 bases). V lost 5 bases, J lost 1 base, and 9 bases lay in between. The germline V gene has CDR1 SGDLS and CDR2 YYNGEE. The length of the CDR3 is 13 residues. Written as DNA, the CDR3 is TGTGCCAGCAGTGGGACATCGAACACTGAAGCTTTCTTT. It codes for CASSGTSNTEAFF.

This sequence joins TRBV5-1 and TRBJ1-5; no reliable D call. This CDR3 comprises 17 residues. CDR1 SGHRS and CDR2 YFSETQ come from the germline V gene. Trimming cost V 4 bases and J 3 bases, with 20 bases left between them. DNA for the CDR3: TGCGCCAGCAGCCCAATGCCTTCTTGGGTTTCCAATCAGCCCCAGCATTTT. Translation: CASSPMPSWVSNQPQHF.

This sequence joins TRBV7-2 and TRBJ1-2, with unresolved D. CDR3 size: 12 residues. The germline V gene encodes CDR1 SGHTA and CDR2 FQGNSA. V lost 1 base, J lost 8 bases, and 8 bases lay in between. CDR3 sequence: CASSLVLRGYTF. The CDR3 bases are TGTGCCAGCAGCTTAGTCCTGAGGGGCTACACCTTC. Complete variable domain (other parts from reference TRBV7-2 and TRBJ1-2): GAGVSQSPSNKVTEKGKDVELRCDPISGHTALYWYRQSLGQGLEFLIYFQGNSAPDKSGLPSDRFSAERTGGSVSTLTIQRTQQEDSAVYLCASSLVLRGYTFGSGTRLTVV.

The chain links TRBV7-2 to TRBJ2-1; D gene ambiguous. The length of the CDR3 is 18 residues. Germline V lookup: CDR1 SGHTA, CDR2 FQGNSA. Trimming took 0 bases from V and 0 from J, leaving 15 bases between them. This CDR3 is CASSLAPAARPSYNEQFF. The DNA of the CDR3 is TGTGCCAGCAGCTTAGCGCCGGCGGCAAGACCCTCCTACAATGAGCAGTTCTTC. Variable domain in full (rest from reference TRBV7-2 and TRBJ2-1): GAGVSQSPSNKVTEKGKDVELRCDPISGHTALYWYRQSLGQGLEFLIYFQGNSAPDKSGLPSDRFSAERTGGSVSTLTIQRTQQEDSAVYLCASSLAPAARPSYNEQFFGPGTRLTVL.

This clonotype was seen at least ten times. The rearrangement joins TRBV24-1 to TRBJ2-7; 8 nucleotides match TRBD1. The J segment lost 0 bases and the V segment lost 4 bases, leaving 4 bases of the junction unmatched. Germline V gene sequence: CDR1 KGHDR, CDR2 SFDVKD. The CDR3 consists of 15 residues. CDR3 sequence reads: CATSEGQESSYEQYF. The CDR3 coding sequence is TGTGCCACCAGTGAGGGACAGGAGAGCTCCTACGAGCAGTACTTC.

In its sample, this clonotype was seen many times. The chain has TRBV28 and TRBJ1-5; the match to TRBD1 covers 9 bases. Germline lookup yields CDR1 MDHEN and CDR2 SYDVKM. V lost 5 bases to trimming and J lost 3 bases; unmatched junction nucleotides: 8. The CDR3 extends over 16 amino acids. CDR3 sequence: CASSPGQGIDNQPQHF. DNA for the CDR3: TGTGCCAGCAGTCCCGGACAGGGGATCGACAATCAGCCCCAGCATTTT.

The chain uses TRBV28 and TRBJ2-7, with D unclear. The V and J ends lost 8 bases and 5 bases respectively, with 16 bases between them. There are 13 residues in the CDR3. Germline V gives CDR1 MDHEN, CDR2 SYDVKM. CDR3 in amino acids: CASPGSWIHEQYF. Here the CDR3 DNA reads TGTGCCAGCCCGGGTAGTTGGATCCACGAGCAGTACTTC.

V and J are TRBV12-3 or TRBV12-4 and TRBJ2-1; 7 bases are a match to TRBD2. V shed 1 base and J 5 bases; nucleotides not matched to a gene: 8. The length of the CDR3 is 16 residues. The CDR3 region is CASSLDAAGLNNEQFF. CDR3 DNA sequence: TGTGCCAGCAGTTTAGACGCAGCGGGGCTTAACAATGAGCAGTTCTTC.

The gene calls are TRBV12-3 or TRBV12-4 and TRBJ1-2; TRBD1 matches at 10 bases. The CDR3 sequence is 16 residues long. Trimming cost V 0 bases and J 7 bases; bases outside gene matches: 8. The CDR3 sequence is CASSLALGQGRGGYTF. The CDR3 nucleotides are TGTGCCAGCAGTTTAGCGCTGGGACAGGGGAGAGGTGGCTACACCTTC.

This clonotype was detected once. This sequence joins TRBV28 and TRBJ2-5; 13 bases line up with TRBD2. CDR1 is MDHEN, CDR2 SYDVKM, per germline. The CDR3 totals 17 residues. V shed 6 bases, J shed 1 base, and the junction held 8 bases outside the gene matches. The CDR3 region is CASRGTSGTQLQETQYF. The CDR3 region has the DNA TGTGCCAGCAGGGGGACTAGCGGGACCCAACTCCAAGAGACCCAGTACTTC.

This clonotype was detected ten times or more. The V call is TRBV28, the J call TRBJ2-3; unclear D gene. V was trimmed by 3 bases and J by 0 bases, leaving 10 bases between them. The germline V gene has CDR1 MDHEN and CDR2 SYDVKM. The CDR3 sequence is 15 residues long. CDR3 in DNA: TGTGCCAGCAGTTTGACGGTGCCTAGCACAGATACGCAGTATTTT. Translation: CASSLTVPSTDTQYF.

Written as DNA, the CDR3 is TGTGCCAGCAGCCACCTAGCGGGAGGGCTGTACAATGAGCAGTTCTTC. Translation gives CASSHLAGGLYNEQFF. This chain joins TRBV13 and TRBJ2-1; 12 nucleotides align to TRBD2. The CDR3 consists of 16 residues. Trimming took 5 bases from V and 4 from J; bases not matched to a gene: 6. Germline V gene sequence: CDR1 PRHDT, CDR2 FYEKMQ (reference sequence).

The rearrangement links TRBV27 to TRBJ1-1; TRBD1 is a possible D gene (6 bases). Trimming left V 3 bases short and J 0 bases short, with 20 bases between. The CDR3 length is 18 residues. Germline V CDR1 and CDR2: MNHEY, SMNVEV (reference sequence). In nucleotides, the CDR3 is TGTGCCAGCAGTTTTTTTCGGGGGCAGGGCATGATGAACACTGAAGCTTTCTTT. Translating gives CASSFFRGQGMMNTEAFF.

This clonotype was counted many times. The chain uses TRBV19 and TRBJ1-5, with TRBD1 matching over 12 bases. Per germline, CDR1 LNHDA and CDR2 SQIVND (reference sequence). J was trimmed by 3 bases and V by 1 base; bases with no gene match: 4. The CDR3 consists of 17 residues. As DNA, the CDR3 is TGTGCCAGTAGTATAGCGGGGACAGGGGGCTCCAATCAGCCCCAGCATTTT. Its translation is CASSIAGTGGSNQPQHF.

The sample holds many counts of this clonotype. DNA of the CDR3: TGTGCCAGCAGCTTGGCGGCCGTCTACGAGCAGTTCTTC. Residues: CASSLAAVYEQFF. The rearrangement links TRBV5-5 to TRBJ2-7; D unclear. The last part of the DNA fits TRBJ2-1 better; the J call may be wrong. CDR1 is SGHKS and CDR2 is YYEKEE in the germline V gene (reference sequence). The CDR3 loop spans 13 amino acids.

The table lists this clonotype with many counts. This rearrangement joins TRBV20-1 to TRBJ2-7; no reliable D call. The CDR3 sequence is 12 residues long. CDR1 is DFQATT and CDR2 is SNEGSKA in the germline V gene (reference sequence). The V and J ends lost 3 bases and 4 bases respectively, with 10 bases between them. CDR3 protein: CSASPHEYEQYF. The CDR3 DNA reads as TGCAGTGCTAGTCCCCACGAATACGAGCAGTACTTC.

This clonotype was seen repeatedly, ten times or more. CDR3 coding DNA: TGTGCCAGCAGCCTTTACGAAGGTGAGAGGGCAGACGGCTACACCTTC. Protein sequence: CASSLYEGERADGYTF. This sequence joins TRBV3-1 and TRBJ1-2; no firm D call. The germline V gene encodes CDR1 LGHDT and CDR2 YNNKEL (reference sequence). CDR3 length: 16 residues. V shed 4 bases and J shed 8 bases, with 23 bases lying between them. The variable domain in full, with the rest retrieved from reference TRBV3-1 and TRBJ1-2, is DTAVSQTPKYLVTQMGNDKSIKCEQNLGHDTMYWYKQDSKKFLKIMFSYNNKELIINETVPNRFSPKSPDKAHLNLHINSLELGDSAVYFCASSLYEGERADGYTFGSGTRLTVV.

This clonotype occurred a few times. V and J are TRBV2 and TRBJ2-2; 9 nucleotides match TRBD2. This CDR3 has 13 amino acids. Trimming took 9 bases from V and 2 from J; bases not matched to a gene: 1. Germline-derived CDR1 and CDR2 are SNHLY and FYNNEI. CDR3 sequence: CASSGSNTGELFF. The CDR3 coding sequence is TGTGCCAGTAGCGGGAGTAACACCGGGGAGCTGTTTTTT.

The CDR3 DNA reads TGTGCCAGCAGTCCGGGACGTCACAATGAAAAACTGTTTTTT. It encodes CASSPGRHNEKLFF. V and J are TRBV2 and TRBJ1-4, with TRBD1 as a possible D gene (5 bases). This CDR3 comprises 14 residues. The V and J ends lost 5 bases and 5 bases respectively, with 12 bases between them. CDR1 and CDR2 from the germline V gene are SNHLY and FYNNEI.

This clonotype has a count of ten or more. V usage is TRBV30 and J usage is TRBJ2-1, with D unresolved. The CDR3 covers 13 residues. Trimming shortened V by 3 bases and J by 0 bases, and 6 bases separated the two germline ends. Germline lookup yields CDR1 GTSNPN and CDR2 SVGIG (reference sequence). CDR3 in DNA: TGTGCCTGGAGCCTAAGCTCCTACAATGAGCAGTTCTTC. It translates to CAWSLSSYNEQFF.

This clonotype has a count of ten or more. The rearrangement uses TRBV6-6 and TRBJ2-3; D assignment may be TRBD1 or TRBD2 (6 bases each). CDR3 length: 16 amino acids. V was trimmed by 2 bases and J by 0 bases, leaving 12 bases between them. Germline assignment: CDR1 MNHNY and CDR2 SVGAGI (reference sequence). CDR3 sequence (DNA): TGTGCCAGCAGTTACGTGGGGGGCTCTAGCACAGATACGCAGTATTTT. This codes for CASSYVGGSSTDTQYF.

V and J are TRBV5-1 and TRBJ1-2; D might be TRBD1 (6 bases). V lost 7 bases, J lost 4 bases, and 26 bases lay in between. Per germline, CDR1 SGHRS and CDR2 YFSETQ. The CDR3 is 17 residues long. DNA of the CDR3: TGCGCCAGCTCTAGATCCGCGGATACAGGGAGCATCTATGGCTACACCTTC. It translates to CASSRSADTGSIYGYTF. The full variable domain, its missing parts supplied by reference TRBV5-1 and TRBJ1-2, is KAGVTQTPRYLIKTRGQQVTLSCSPISGHRSVSWYQQTPGQGLQFLFEYFSETQRNKGNFPGRFSGRQFSNSRSEMNVSTLELGDSALYLCASSRSADTGSIYGYTFGSGTRLTVV.

The chain has TRBV27 and TRBJ2-7; D gene uncertain. The CDR3 is 13 residues long. From germline, CDR1 is MNHEY and CDR2 SMNVEV (reference sequence). The V end was cut by 10 bases, the J end by 2 bases, with 15 bases between. The CDR3 sequence is CATSITVAYEQYF. The DNA for the CDR3 is TGTGCCACCTCAATCACGGTCGCCTACGAGCAGTACTTC.

This clonotype was seen just once. One base away lies a much larger clone, so this may be a sequencing read error. The V and J genes are TRBV11-2 and TRBJ2-6; 9 positions agree with TRBD1. The CDR3 has 18 amino acids. Germline values: CDR1 SGHAT, CDR2 FQNNGV. The CDR3 bases are TGTGTCAGCAGCTTTCCCCCAGGGACAGGGTCTGGGGCCAACGTCCTGACTTTC. Amino acids: CVSSFPPGTGSGANVLTF.

Details on this clonotype: Possible read error: a much larger clone is one base away. The chain is built from TRBV20-1 and TRBJ1-4; 7 bases are a match to TRBD1. The CDR3 length is 14 residues. Germline CDR1 is DFQATT and CDR2 is SNEGSKA (reference sequence). The CDR3 loop reads CSVRPGGTNEKLLF. The CDR3, as DNA: TGCAGTGTGAGACCAGGGGGAACTAATGAAAAACTGCTTTTT.

This chain joins TRBV27 and TRBJ2-3; 11 bases agree with TRBD2. This CDR3 comprises 15 residues. The ends lost 6 bases at V and 2 bases at J; junction bases unmatched: 4. CDR1 is MNHEY, CDR2 SMNVEV, per germline (reference sequence). CDR3 in amino acids: CASRAGLAVTDTQYF. The CDR3 DNA is TGTGCCAGCAGGGCGGGACTAGCGGTCACAGATACGCAGTATTTT.

This clonotype has ten or more counts. The gene calls are TRBV6-1 and TRBJ2-3; D might be TRBD1 (6 bases). The CDR3 loop spans 17 amino acids. CDR1 is MNHNS and CDR2 is SASEGT in the germline V gene. V lost 2 bases to trimming and J lost 0 bases, with 15 bases between them. The CDR3 nucleotides are TGTGCCAGCAGTGAATACTTCGGGACATCTAGCACAGATACGCAGTATTTT. Its protein is CASSEYFGTSSTDTQYF.

The rearrangement uses TRBV14 and TRBJ2-3, with 7 bases matching TRBD2. From germline, CDR1 is SGHDN and CDR2 FVKESK. After removal of 7 bases from V and 3 bases from J, the junction contained 10 bases not matched to a gene. The CDR3 has 15 amino acids. CDR3 sequence: CASKFPGLPTDTQYF. In nucleotides, the CDR3 is TGTGCCAGCAAATTCCCGGGACTACCTACAGATACGCAGTATTTT.